The T cell receptor beta chain under discussion was sequenced for a study of T cells in localized non-small cell lung cancer. Repertoires were generated with immunoSEQ multiplex PCR, while TCRdb's copy carries only in-frame clones and drops some. Of around 78,000 clones in the sample, 65% to 85% were seen once. The source material was peripheral blood, sampled before any cancer treatment. This sequence was found in a female donor older than 55 with stage I lung adenocarcinoma.

This CDR3 is CASSGNRGNQPQHF. CDR3 nucleotide sequence: TGTGCCAGCAGTGGTAACAGGGGCAATCAGCCCCAGCATTTT. This chain joins TRBV2 and TRBJ1-5; TRBD1 is a possible D gene (6 bases). Trimming stripped 4 bases from V and 2 bases from J, with 9 bases between. There are 14 residues in the CDR3. Germline lookup yields CDR1 SNHLY and CDR2 FYNNEI.